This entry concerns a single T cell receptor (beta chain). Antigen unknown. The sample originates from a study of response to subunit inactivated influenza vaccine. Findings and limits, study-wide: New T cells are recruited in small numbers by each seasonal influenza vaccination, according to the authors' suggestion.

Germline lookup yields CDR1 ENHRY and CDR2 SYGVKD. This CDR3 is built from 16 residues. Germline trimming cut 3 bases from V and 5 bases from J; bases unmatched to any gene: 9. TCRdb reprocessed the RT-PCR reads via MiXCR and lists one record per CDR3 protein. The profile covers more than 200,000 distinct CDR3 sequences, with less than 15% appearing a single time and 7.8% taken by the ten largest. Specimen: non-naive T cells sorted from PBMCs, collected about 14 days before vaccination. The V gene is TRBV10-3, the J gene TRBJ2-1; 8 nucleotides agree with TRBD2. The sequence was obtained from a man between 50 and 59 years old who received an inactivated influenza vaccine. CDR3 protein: CAISDLGTRSHNEQFF. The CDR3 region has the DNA TGTGCCATCAGTGACCTTGGGACTAGGAGTCACAATGAGCAGTTCTTC.